The subject of this entry is one TCR beta chain. This entry comes from a study of blood T cell repertoires in COVID-19. Study as a whole: Acute-phase and convalescent COVID-19 samples originated in the United States, Italy and Spain. Nucleic acid was either cDNA or gDNA, and it came from T cells, B-cell-depleted T cells, or PBMCs.

This CDR3 has 15 residues. V was shortened by 0 bases and J by 0 bases, with 6 bases between the two germline ends. Looked up from germline, CDR1 is MNHNS and CDR2 is SASEGT. Authors' methods: Nucleated cell number was recorded as an estimate derived from reference gene primer amplification. TCRdb's copy holds only in-frame clones and misses some; the assay was immunoSEQ multiplex PCR. V and J calls and clone size are given by that table; D and trimming were obtained from the DNA. The table records 88,000 or so clones, around nine tenths of them present only once. The rearrangement joins TRBV6-1 to TRBJ1-5, with unresolved D. The specimen was peripheral blood. This clonotype was obtained from a man in his 60s with acute or convalescent COVID-19. The CDR3 sequence: CASSEAAGSNQPQHF. The CDR3 nucleotides read TGTGCCAGCAGTGAAGCGGCAGGTAGCAATCAGCCCCAGCATTTT.